This TCR beta chain was identified during a study of spatial heterogeneity in lung cancer (dated by TCRdb to about 2019). Study-level background: Beta-chain transcripts were consistently detected in greater numbers than alpha-chain transcripts, which likely reflected higher beta-chain transcript abundance. In the raw uncorrected reads, each unique combination of TCR and UMI appeared more than ten times on average. In non-small cell lung cancer, the study made a quantitative comparison of TCR alpha and beta repertoires among multiple tumor regions, matched nontumor lung and blood. Nonsynonymous mutation counts, determined by whole-exome sequencing of tumor tissue, were related to TCR repertoire features. Both alpha and beta chains were TCR-sequenced in around 230 tumor regions, approximately 67 matched nontumor lung samples and around 54 PBMC samples obtained at surgery. Summary of the overall study and its limitations: Ubiquitous expanded tumor TCRs showed up in blood more often at tumor resection than at routine follow-up. Confirming at a functional level the hypothesis that regional TCRs recognize regional mutations was considered to require additional single-cell paired TCR alpha and beta sequencing.

The library was generated by 5' RACE. For sequencing, a NextSeq 500 was employed. The TCR library protocol attached a unique molecular identifier to each TCR cDNA molecule to allow correction of PCR and sequencing errors. The study's processing was this. TCR identification, UMI-based error correction and CDR3 extraction were all carried out with Decombinator tools. TCRs above a frequency of 2 per 1,000, corresponding to the top 1% of the tumor frequency distribution, were defined as expanded. Renyi diversity was calculated using the R vegan package after each repertoire was subsampled 100 times to 5,000 TCRs. To build CDR3 similarity networks, amino acid triplet string-kernel similarity was used, and CDR3s were connected when their pairwise similarity was above 0.82. TCRdb cleaned the public reads at Q25 with fastp, built clones with MiXCR and kept in-frame beta chains. All rows with the same CDR3 protein become a single entry with the most common DNA and genes. TCRdb's processing, not the authors', yielded these V and J calls. The sample yields roughly 25,000 distinct CDR3 sequences; about 4.5% were counted once. The top ten hold 5.2% of the sample.

This clonotype was counted at least ten times. The clone's antigen remains unknown. Base qualities were left out, and no much larger clone turns up one base away. Interpreted using the paper, the time point label stands for: sample taken at primary tumor resection. TCR sequencing used whole RNA extracted from tumor and nontumor lung tissue, or from cryopreserved PBMC samples, without cell sorting. Samples were obtained from approximately 70 patients with early-stage, untreated non-small cell lung cancer from the lung TRACERx cohort. A patient was chosen for TCR sequencing only when enough RNA was available from at least two tumor regions. The CDR3 runs 12 amino acids, cysteine and phenylalanine included. Just the 36-base CDR3 DNA is kept, in frame starting at base 1. The CDR1 and CDR2 encoded by the germline V gene are MDHEN and SYDVKM. The V and J ends are trimmed by 4 bases and 5 bases, leaving 5 bases between them.

The source of this sequence is a male donor with early-stage non-small cell lung cancer. Here the sequenced sample was PBMCs, taken at surgery. The sequence joins TRBV28 to TRBJ2-2; a confident D gene designation cannot be given. The bases read TGTGCCAGCAGTTGGTCGACCGGGGAGCTGTTTTTT. This yields the protein CASSWSTGELFF.